The text below deals with one TCR beta chain. Its antigen is not known. This entry belongs to a study of T cells expressing NK-cell markers. Overall study findings and caveats: NKG2C+ dominant clonotypes from several donors made up roughly 1.0-7.0% of CD8+ T cells.

Each CDR3 protein gets one entry in TCRdb, which reprocessed the 5' RACE reads and gives no DNA. Here the sample table reports about 410,000 distinct CDR3 sequences. The CDR3 is 14 amino acids. Germline assignment: CDR1 DFQATT and CDR2 SNEGSKA (reference sequence). The sequence was obtained from a woman aged 45 to 65 in good health. The sequencing sample was made of blood T cells: a sorted CD56 or NKG2C T cell subset, CD4+ or CD8+ T cells, or bulk PBMC T cells (not recorded which). The chain combines TRBV20-1 with TRBJ1-1. CDR3: CSATRRAKNTEAFF.